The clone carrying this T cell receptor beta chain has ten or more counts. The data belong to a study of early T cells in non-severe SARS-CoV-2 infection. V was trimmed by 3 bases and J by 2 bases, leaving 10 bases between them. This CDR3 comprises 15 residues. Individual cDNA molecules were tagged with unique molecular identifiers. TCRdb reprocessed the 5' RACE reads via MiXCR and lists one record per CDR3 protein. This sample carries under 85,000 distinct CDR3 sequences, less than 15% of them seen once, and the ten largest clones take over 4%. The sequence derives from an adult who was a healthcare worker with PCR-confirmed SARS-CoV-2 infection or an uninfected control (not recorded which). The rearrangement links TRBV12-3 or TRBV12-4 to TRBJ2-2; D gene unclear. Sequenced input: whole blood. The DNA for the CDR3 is TGTGCCAGCAGTTTCACAGTAGTAAACACCGGGGAGCTGTTTTTT. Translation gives CASSFTVVNTGELFF.